The rows below give T cell receptor beta chains drawn from one sample of a study of cytomegalovirus exposure and HLA in healthy donors. Assay: immunoSEQ multiplex PCR; the TCRdb copy retains only in-frame clones and omits some. The data contain 120,000 to 150,000 clones, around 76% of them singletons. Specimen: PBMCs. Receptors originate from a male donor in good health and CMV-seronegative. Both conserved end residues are part of each CDR3. The order of the fields is clone size, J gene, D gene, CDR3 length, V gene, CDR3 DNA, CDR3 protein. A D gene is named only where the DNA matches it firmly. Rows may omit the clone size; those that give it use once, few, many or a size class.

abundance: .
j_gene: TRBJ1-2
d_gene: .
len: 14
v_gene: TRBV7-8
CDR3nt: TGTGCCAGCGGAGTTGGCGGTCCTAACTATGGCTACCCCTTC
CDR3aa: CASGVGGPNYGYPF

abundance: .
j_gene: TRBJ2-3
d_gene: TRBD2
len: 14
v_gene: TRBV9
CDR3nt: TGTGCCAGCAGCGCGGGGGGTGGGGGAGATACGCAGTATTTT
CDR3aa: CASSAGGGGDTQYF

abundance: .
j_gene: TRBJ2-3
d_gene: .
len: 12
v_gene: TRBV30
CDR3nt: TGTGCCTTTCTCCGGGAACAAGATACGCAGTATTTT
CDR3aa: CAFLREQDTQYF

abundance: .
j_gene: TRBJ2-7
d_gene: .
len: 14
v_gene: TRBV6-5
CDR3nt: TGTGCCAGCAGTCCAAACCAGGGACTCCCAGGATTGCACTTC
CDR3aa: CASSPNQGLPGLHF

abundance: few
j_gene: TRBJ1-2
d_gene: .
len: 19
v_gene: TRBV6-1
CDR3nt: TGTGCCAGCAGTGATGATACCGGGACACTAACCCTATCTAACTATGGCTACACCTTC
CDR3aa: CASSDDTGTLTLSNYGYTF

abundance: .
j_gene: TRBJ1-4
d_gene: .
len: 14
v_gene: TRBV30
CDR3nt: TGTGCCTGGAAGTTTGGTGAAAGGGAGGAAAAACTGTTTTTT
CDR3aa: CAWKFGEREEKLFF

abundance: .
j_gene: TRBJ2-7
d_gene: TRBD1
len: 15
v_gene: TRBV4-1
CDR3nt: TGCGCCAGCAGCCAGTGGACAGGGGAAATCTACGAGCAGTACTTC
CDR3aa: CASSQWTGEIYEQYF

abundance: .
j_gene: TRBJ1-4
d_gene: .
len: 14
v_gene: TRBV5-6
CDR3nt: TGTGCCAGCAGCTTGGTGTCACAGAATACTGGTGTGTTTTTT
CDR3aa: CASSLVSQNTGVFF

abundance: .
j_gene: TRBJ2-3
d_gene: .
len: 11
v_gene: TRBV20-1
CDR3nt: TGCAGTGCTAGGTGGCTTGATACGCAGTATTTT
CDR3aa: CSARWLDTQYF

abundance: .
j_gene: TRBJ2-1
d_gene: TRBD2
len: 15
v_gene: TRBV5-1
CDR3nt: TGCGCCAGCAGGGGCTTAGCGGGAGGCGACAATGAGCAGTTCTTC
CDR3aa: CASRGLAGGDNEQFF

abundance: .
j_gene: TRBJ1-1
d_gene: TRBD1
len: 12
v_gene: TRBV7-9
CDR3nt: TGTGCCAGCAGCGCCAACAGGGGTGAAGCTTTCTTT
CDR3aa: CASSANRGEAFF

abundance: .
j_gene: TRBJ1-2
d_gene: .
len: 17
v_gene: TRBV23-1
CDR3nt: TGCGCCAGCAGTCCCAGGGTGCAGCGCCGAGGTCTGCGTGGCTACACCTTC
CDR3aa: CASSPRVQRRGLRGYTF

abundance: .
j_gene: TRBJ2-7
d_gene: TRBD2
len: 15
v_gene: TRBV5-1
CDR3nt: TGCGCCAGCAGCTCAGCGGGAGTGGGTAGTAACGAGCAGTACTTC
CDR3aa: CASSSAGVGSNEQYF

abundance: few
j_gene: TRBJ1-4
d_gene: .
len: 13
v_gene: TRBV6-6
CDR3nt: TGTGCCACAAAAACAGGGCATAATGAAAAACTGTTTTTT
CDR3aa: CATKTGHNEKLFF

abundance: once
j_gene: TRBJ2-1
d_gene: TRBD2
len: 15
v_gene: TRBV6-4
CDR3nt: TGTGCCAGCAGTGGAGTAGCGGGGGGCCTCAATGAGCAGTTCTTC
CDR3aa: CASSGVAGGLNEQFF

abundance: .
j_gene: TRBJ2-7
d_gene: TRBD1
len: 14
v_gene: TRBV7-2
CDR3nt: TGTGCCAGCAGCTTGGGACAGGGACGCTACGAGCAGTACTTC
CDR3aa: CASSLGQGRYEQYF

abundance: .
j_gene: TRBJ1-2
d_gene: .
len: 13
v_gene: TRBV11-2
CDR3nt: TGTGCCAGCAGCTCGGCAGGGGACTATGGCTACACCTTC
CDR3aa: CASSSAGDYGYTF

abundance: .
j_gene: TRBJ2-7
d_gene: TRBD2
len: 14
v_gene: TRBV29-1
CDR3nt: TGCAGAATCATTACGCGGCTAGCGGGCTACGAGCAGTACTTC
CDR3aa: CRIITRLAGYEQYF

abundance: .
j_gene: TRBJ1-1
d_gene: .
len: 14
v_gene: TRBV9
CDR3nt: TGTGCCAGCAGCGTAGATACCAGAAACACTGAAGCTTTCTTT
CDR3aa: CASSVDTRNTEAFF

abundance: .
j_gene: TRBJ2-3
d_gene: .
len: 15
v_gene: TRBV4-1
CDR3nt: TGCGCCAGCAGCCAAGATGGGGAGAGCACAGATACGCAGTATTTT
CDR3aa: CASSQDGESTDTQYF

abundance: .
j_gene: TRBJ1-5
d_gene: .
len: 16
v_gene: TRBV19
CDR3nt: TGTGCCACCTACAAGGACAGCCCAGGGGGCAATCAGCCCCAGCATTTT
CDR3aa: CATYKDSPGGNQPQHF

abundance: .
j_gene: TRBJ1-2
d_gene: TRBD1
len: 15
v_gene: TRBV27
CDR3nt: TGTGCCAGCAAATACGTCGACAGGGAGAACTATGGCTACACCTTC
CDR3aa: CASKYVDRENYGYTF

abundance: few
j_gene: TRBJ2-1
d_gene: TRBD1
len: 14
v_gene: TRBV18
CDR3nt: TGTGCCAGTACAGGGGGTAACTCCTACAATGAGCAGTTCTTC
CDR3aa: CASTGGNSYNEQFF

abundance: .
j_gene: TRBJ2-1
d_gene: TRBD1
len: 16
v_gene: TRBV6-1
CDR3nt: TGTGCCAGCAGTGAGTTGAGGGGACAGGGGGGCAATGAGCAGTTCTTC
CDR3aa: CASSELRGQGGNEQFF

abundance: .
j_gene: TRBJ2-7
d_gene: .
len: 16
v_gene: TRBV4-1
CDR3nt: TGCGCCAGCAGCCAAGAAAGCAACACAGGGTGGTACGAGCAGTACTTC
CDR3aa: CASSQESNTGWYEQYF

abundance: .
j_gene: TRBJ1-1
d_gene: .
len: 14
v_gene: TRBV10-1
CDR3nt: TGCGCCAGCAGTGCCTTTTCCCTGAACACTGAAGCTTTCTTT
CDR3aa: CASSAFSLNTEAFF

abundance: .
j_gene: TRBJ2-1
d_gene: .
len: 12
v_gene: TRBV4-3
CDR3nt: TGCGCCAGCAGCCAAGGGTACACTGAGCAGTTCTTC
CDR3aa: CASSQGYTEQFF

abundance: .
j_gene: TRBJ2-3
d_gene: .
len: 15
v_gene: TRBV5-1
CDR3nt: TGCGCCAGCACTAGCGGAGGGGGGAGCACAGATACGCAGTATTTT
CDR3aa: CASTSGGGSTDTQYF